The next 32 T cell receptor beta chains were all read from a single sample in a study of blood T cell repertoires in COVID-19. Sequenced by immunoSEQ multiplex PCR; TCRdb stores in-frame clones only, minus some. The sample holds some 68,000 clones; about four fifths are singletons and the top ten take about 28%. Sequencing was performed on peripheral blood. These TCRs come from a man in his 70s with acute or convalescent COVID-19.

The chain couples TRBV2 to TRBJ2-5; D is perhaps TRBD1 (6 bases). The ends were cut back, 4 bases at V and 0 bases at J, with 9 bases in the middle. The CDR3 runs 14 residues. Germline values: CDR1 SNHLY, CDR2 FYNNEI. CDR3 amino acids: CASSAGEYQETQYF. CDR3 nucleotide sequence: TGTGCCAGCAGTGCAGGGGAGTACCAAGAGACCCAGTACTTC. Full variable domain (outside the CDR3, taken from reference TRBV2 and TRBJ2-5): EPEVTQTPSHQVTQMGQEVILRCVPISNHLYFYWYRQILGQKVEFLVSFYNNEISEKSEIFDDQFSVERPDGSNFTLKIRSTKLEDSAMYFCASSAGEYQETQYFGPGTRLLVL.

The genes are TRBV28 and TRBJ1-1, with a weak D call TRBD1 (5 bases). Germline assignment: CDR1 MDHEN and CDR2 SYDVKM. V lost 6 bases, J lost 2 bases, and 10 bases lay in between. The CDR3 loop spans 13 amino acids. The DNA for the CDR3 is TGTGCCAGCAGCTTAGACAGCAACACTGAAGCTTTCTTT. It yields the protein CASSLDSNTEAFF.

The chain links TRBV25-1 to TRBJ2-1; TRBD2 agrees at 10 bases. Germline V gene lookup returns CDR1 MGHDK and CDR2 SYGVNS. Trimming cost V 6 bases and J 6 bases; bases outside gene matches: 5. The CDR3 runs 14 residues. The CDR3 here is CASSASGSFNEQFF. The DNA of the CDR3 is TGTGCCAGCAGCGCTAGCGGGAGTTTCAATGAGCAGTTCTTC. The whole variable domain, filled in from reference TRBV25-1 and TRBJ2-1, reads EADIYQTPRYLVIGTGKKITLECSQTMGHDKMYWYQQDPGMELHLIHYSYGVNSTEKGDLSSESTVSRIRTEHFPLTLESARPSHTSQYLCASSASGSFNEQFFGPGTRLTVL.

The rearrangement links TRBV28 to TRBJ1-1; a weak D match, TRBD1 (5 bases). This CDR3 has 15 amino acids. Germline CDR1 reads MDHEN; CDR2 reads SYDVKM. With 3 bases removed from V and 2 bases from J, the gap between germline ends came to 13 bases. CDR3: CASSLATAFNTEAFF. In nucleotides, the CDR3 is TGTGCCAGCAGTTTGGCGACAGCTTTTAACACTGAAGCTTTCTTT.

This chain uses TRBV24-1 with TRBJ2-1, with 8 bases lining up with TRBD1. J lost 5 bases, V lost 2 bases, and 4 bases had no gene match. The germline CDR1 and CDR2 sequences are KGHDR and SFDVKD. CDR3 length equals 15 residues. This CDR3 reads CATSDYQDRDNEQFF. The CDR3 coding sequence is TGTGCCACCAGTGATTACCAGGACAGGGACAATGAGCAGTTCTTC.

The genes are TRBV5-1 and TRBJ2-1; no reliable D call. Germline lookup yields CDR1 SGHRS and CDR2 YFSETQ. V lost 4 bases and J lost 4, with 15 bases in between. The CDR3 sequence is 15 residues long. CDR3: CASSRASEPYNEQFF. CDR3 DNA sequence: TGCGCCAGCAGCCGCGCCTCGGAGCCTTACAATGAGCAGTTCTTC.

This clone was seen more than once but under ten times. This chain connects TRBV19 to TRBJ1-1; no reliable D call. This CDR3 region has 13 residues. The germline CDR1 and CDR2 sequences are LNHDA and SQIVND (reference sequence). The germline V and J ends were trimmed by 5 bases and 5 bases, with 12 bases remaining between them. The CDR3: CASSLRAGTEAFF. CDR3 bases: TGTGCCAGTAGTCTGAGGGCGGGGACTGAAGCTTTCTTT.

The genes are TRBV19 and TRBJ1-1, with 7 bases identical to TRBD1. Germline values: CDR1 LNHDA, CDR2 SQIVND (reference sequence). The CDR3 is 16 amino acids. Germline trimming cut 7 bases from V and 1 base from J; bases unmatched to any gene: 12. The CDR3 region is CASKKKPTGKNTEAFF. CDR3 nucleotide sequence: TGTGCCAGTAAGAAAAAGCCGACAGGGAAGAACACTGAAGCTTTCTTT.

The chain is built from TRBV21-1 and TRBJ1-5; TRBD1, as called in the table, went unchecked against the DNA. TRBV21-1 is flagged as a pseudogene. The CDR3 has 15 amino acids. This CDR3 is CASSKAGQGNQPQHF. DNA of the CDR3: TGTGCCAGCAGCAAAGCCGGACAGGGGAATCAGCCCCAGCATTTT.

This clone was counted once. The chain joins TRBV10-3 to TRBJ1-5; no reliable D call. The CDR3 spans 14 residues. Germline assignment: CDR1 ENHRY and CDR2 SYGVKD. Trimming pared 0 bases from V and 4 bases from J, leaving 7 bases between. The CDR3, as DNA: TGTGCCATCAGTGAGTCCGAGCGAAATCAGCCCCAGCATTTT. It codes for CAISESERNQPQHF.

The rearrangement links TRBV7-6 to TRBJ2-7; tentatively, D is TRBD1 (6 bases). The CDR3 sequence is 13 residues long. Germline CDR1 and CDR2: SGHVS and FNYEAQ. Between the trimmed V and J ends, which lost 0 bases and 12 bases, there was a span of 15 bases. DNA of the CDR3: TGTGCCAGCAGCTTAGCCAGCGGACAGACCAGGTACTTC. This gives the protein CASSLASGQTRYF.

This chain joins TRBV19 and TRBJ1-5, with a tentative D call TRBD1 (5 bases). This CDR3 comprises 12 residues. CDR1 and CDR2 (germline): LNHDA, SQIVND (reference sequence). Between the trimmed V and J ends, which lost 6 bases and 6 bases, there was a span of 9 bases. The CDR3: CASSRRAQPQHF. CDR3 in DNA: TGTGCCAGTAGCCGCAGGGCTCAGCCCCAGCATTTT.

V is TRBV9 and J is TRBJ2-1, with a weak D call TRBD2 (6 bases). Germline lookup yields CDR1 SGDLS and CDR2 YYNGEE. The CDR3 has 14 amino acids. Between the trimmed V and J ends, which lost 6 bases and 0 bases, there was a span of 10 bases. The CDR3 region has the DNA TGTGCCAGCAACGGAGGGAGCTCCTACAATGAGCAGTTCTTC. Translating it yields CASNGGSSYNEQFF.

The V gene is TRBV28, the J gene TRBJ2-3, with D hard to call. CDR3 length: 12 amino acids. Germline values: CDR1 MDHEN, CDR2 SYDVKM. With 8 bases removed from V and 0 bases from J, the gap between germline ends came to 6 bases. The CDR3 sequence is CASRVSTDTQYF. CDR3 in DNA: TGTGCCAGCCGGGTTAGCACAGATACGCAGTATTTT. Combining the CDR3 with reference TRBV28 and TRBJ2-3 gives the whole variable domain DVKVTQSSRYLVKRTGEKVFLECVQDMDHENMFWYRQDPGLGLRLIYFSYDVKMKEKGDIPEGYSVSREKKERFSLILESASTNQTSMYLCASRVSTDTQYFGPGTRLTVL.

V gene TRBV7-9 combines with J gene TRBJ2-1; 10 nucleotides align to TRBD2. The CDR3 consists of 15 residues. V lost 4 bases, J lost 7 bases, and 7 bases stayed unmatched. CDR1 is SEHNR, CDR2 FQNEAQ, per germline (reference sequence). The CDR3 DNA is TGTGCCAGCAGCTCTCTAGCGGGAGTAGGGAATGAGCAGTTCTTC. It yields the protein CASSSLAGVGNEQFF.

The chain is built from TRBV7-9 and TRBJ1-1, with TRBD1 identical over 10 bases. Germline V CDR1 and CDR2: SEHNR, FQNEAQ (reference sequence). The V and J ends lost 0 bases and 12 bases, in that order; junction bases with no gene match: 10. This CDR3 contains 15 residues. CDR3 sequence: CASSLAGSGQGGTFF. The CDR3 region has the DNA TGTGCCAGCAGCTTAGCTGGATCCGGACAGGGGGGAACTTTCTTT.

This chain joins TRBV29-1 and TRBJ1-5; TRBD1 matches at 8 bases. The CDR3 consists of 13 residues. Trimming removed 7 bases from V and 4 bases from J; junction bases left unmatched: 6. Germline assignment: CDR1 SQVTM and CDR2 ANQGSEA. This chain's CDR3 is CSARTGWNQPQHF. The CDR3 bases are TGCAGCGCCCGGACAGGGTGGAATCAGCCCCAGCATTTT. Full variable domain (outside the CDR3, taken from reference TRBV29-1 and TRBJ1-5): SAVISQKPSRDICQRGTSLTIQCQVDSQVTMMFWYRQQPGQSLTLIATANQGSEATYESGFVIDKFPISRPNLTFSTLTVSNMSPEDSSIYLCSARTGWNQPQHFGDGTRLSIL.

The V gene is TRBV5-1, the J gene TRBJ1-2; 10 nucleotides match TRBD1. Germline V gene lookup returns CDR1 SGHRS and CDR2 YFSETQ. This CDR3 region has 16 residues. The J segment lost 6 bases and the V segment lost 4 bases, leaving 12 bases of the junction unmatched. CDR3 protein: CASSRLATGGKDGYTF. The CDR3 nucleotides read TGCGCCAGCAGCCGATTGGCGACAGGGGGCAAGGATGGCTACACCTTC. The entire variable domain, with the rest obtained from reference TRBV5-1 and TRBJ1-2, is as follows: KAGVTQTPRYLIKTRGQQVTLSCSPISGHRSVSWYQQTPGQGLQFLFEYFSETQRNKGNFPGRFSGRQFSNSRSEMNVSTLELGDSALYLCASSRLATGGKDGYTFGSGTRLTVV.

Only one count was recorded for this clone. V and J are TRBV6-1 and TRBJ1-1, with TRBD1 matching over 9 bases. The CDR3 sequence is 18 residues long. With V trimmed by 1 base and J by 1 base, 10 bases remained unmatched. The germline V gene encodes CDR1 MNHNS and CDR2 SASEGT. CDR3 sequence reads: CASSEGPPGTGKNTEAFF. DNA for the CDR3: TGTGCCAGCAGTGAAGGCCCGCCCGGGACAGGGAAGAACACTGAAGCTTTCTTT.

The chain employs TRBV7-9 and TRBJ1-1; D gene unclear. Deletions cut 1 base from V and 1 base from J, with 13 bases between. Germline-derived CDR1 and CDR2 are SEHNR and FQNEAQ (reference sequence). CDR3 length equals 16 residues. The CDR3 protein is CASSLEKFRQNTEAFF. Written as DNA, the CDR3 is TGTGCCAGCAGCTTAGAAAAGTTTCGACAGAACACTGAAGCTTTCTTT.

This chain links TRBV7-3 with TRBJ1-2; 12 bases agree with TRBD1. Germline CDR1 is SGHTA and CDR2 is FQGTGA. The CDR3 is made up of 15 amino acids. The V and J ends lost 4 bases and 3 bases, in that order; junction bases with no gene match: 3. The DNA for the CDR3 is TGTGCCAGCAGCTCGGGACAGGGGGCGGACTATGGCTACACCTTC. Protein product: CASSSGQGADYGYTF.

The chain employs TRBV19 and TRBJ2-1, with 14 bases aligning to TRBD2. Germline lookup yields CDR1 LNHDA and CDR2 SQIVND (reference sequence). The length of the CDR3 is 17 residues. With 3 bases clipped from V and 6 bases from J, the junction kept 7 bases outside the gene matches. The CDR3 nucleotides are TGTGCCAGTAGTATTTGGACTAGCGGGAGGTTTGCCAATGAGCAGTTCTTC. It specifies CASSIWTSGRFANEQFF.

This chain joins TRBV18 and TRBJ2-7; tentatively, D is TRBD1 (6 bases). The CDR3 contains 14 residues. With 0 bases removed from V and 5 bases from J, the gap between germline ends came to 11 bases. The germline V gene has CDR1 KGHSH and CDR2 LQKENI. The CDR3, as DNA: TGTGCCAGCTCACCACCGGTCAGGGGTGACGAGCAGTACTTC. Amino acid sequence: CASSPPVRGDEQYF.

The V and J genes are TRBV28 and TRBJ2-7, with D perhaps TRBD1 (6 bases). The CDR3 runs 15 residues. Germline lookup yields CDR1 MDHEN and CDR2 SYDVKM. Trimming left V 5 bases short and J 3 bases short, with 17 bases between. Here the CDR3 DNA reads TGTGCCAGCAGTGTTCTGGACAGAGCTTACTACGAGCAGTACTTC. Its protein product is CASSVLDRAYYEQYF.

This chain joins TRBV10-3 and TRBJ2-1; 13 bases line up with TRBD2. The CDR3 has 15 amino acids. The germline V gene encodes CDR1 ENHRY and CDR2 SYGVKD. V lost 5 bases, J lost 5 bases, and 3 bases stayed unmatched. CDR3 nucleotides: TGTGCCATCAGTACCGGGACTAGCGGGAACAATGAGCAGTTCTTC. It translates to CAISTGTSGNNEQFF.

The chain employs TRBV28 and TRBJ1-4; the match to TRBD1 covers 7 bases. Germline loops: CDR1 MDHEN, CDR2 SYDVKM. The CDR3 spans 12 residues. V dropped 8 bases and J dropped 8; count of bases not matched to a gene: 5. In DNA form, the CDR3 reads TGTGCCAGCGGGACAGTCAGGGAAAAACTGTTTTTT. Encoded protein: CASGTVREKLFF.

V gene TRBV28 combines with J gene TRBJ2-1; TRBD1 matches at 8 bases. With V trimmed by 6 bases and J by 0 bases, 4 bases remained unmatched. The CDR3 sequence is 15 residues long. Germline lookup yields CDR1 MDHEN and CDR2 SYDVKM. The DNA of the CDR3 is TGTGCCAGCAGGAGACAGGGGAGCTCCTACAATGAGCAGTTCTTC. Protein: CASRRQGSSYNEQFF.

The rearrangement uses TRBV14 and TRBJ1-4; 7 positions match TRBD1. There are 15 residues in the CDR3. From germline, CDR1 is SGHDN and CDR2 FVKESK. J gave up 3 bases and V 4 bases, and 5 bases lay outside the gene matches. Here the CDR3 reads CASSPHRGSNEKLFF. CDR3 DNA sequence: TGTGCCAGCAGCCCTCACAGGGGATCTAATGAAAAACTGTTTTTT. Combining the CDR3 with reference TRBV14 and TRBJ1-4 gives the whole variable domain EAGVTQFPSHSVIEKGQTVTLRCDPISGHDNLYWYRRVMGKEIKFLLHFVKESKQDESGMPNNRFLAERTGGTYSTLKVQPAELEDSGVYFCASSPHRGSNEKLFFGSGTQLSVL.

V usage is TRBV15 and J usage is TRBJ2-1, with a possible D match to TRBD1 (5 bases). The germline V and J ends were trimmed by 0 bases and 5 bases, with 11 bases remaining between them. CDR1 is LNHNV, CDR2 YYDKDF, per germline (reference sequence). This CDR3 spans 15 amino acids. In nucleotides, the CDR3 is TGTGCCACCAGCAGAGATCGGATAGGGGACAATGAGCAGTTCTTC. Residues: CATSRDRIGDNEQFF.

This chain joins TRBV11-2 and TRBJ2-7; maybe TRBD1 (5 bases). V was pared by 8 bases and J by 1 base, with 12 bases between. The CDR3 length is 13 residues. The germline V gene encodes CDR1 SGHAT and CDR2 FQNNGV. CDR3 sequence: CASGVRGSYEQYF. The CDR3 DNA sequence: TGTGCCAGCGGCGTTAGGGGTTCCTACGAGCAGTACTTC.

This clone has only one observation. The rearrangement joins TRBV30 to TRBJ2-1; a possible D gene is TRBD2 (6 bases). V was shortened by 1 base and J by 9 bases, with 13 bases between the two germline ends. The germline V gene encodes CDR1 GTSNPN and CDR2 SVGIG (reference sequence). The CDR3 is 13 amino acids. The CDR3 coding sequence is TGTGCCTGGAGTGACCTTGTGGGGGGTGAGCAGTTCTTC. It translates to CAWSDLVGGEQFF.

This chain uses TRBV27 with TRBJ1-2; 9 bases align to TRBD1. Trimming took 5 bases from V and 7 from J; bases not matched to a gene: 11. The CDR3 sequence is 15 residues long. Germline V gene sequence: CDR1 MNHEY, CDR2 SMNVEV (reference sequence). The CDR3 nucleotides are TGTGCCAGCAGTGAGGACAGGGGAAATTTTCGTGGCTACACCTTC. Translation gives CASSEDRGNFRGYTF.